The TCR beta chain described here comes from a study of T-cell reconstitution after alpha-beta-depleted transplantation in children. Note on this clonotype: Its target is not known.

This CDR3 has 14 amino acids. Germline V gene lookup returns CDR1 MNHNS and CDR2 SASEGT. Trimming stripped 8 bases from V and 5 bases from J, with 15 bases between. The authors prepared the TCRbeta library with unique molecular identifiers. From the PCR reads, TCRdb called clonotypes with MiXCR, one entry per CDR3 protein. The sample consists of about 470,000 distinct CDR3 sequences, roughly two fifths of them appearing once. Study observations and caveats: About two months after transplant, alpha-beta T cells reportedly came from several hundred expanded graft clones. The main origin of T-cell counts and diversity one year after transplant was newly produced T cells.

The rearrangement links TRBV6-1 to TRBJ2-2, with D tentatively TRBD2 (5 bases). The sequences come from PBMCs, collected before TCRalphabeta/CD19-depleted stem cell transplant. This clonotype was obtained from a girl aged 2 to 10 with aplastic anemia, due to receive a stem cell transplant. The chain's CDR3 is CASGLNSGTGELFF. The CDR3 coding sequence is TGTGCCAGCGGACTCAATAGTGGGACCGGGGAGCTGTTTTTT.